This T cell receptor beta chain was captured in a study of ipilimumab plus nivolumab after autologous stem cell transplantation. Background on the study: The DLBCL cohort had primary refractory and relapsed disease, with 18-month progression-free survival of about 82% and 31%.

V lost 1 base and J lost 2, with 7 bases in between. Germline CDR1 and CDR2: LGHNA and YNFKEQ. The CDR3 sequence is 14 residues long. Sequenced by immunoSEQ multiplex PCR; TCRdb stores in-frame clones only, minus some. The sample carries 77,000 or so clones, under 85% recorded once. This specimen was PBMCs, taken in a trial of ipilimumab plus nivolumab as post-transplant consolidation. The TCR was taken from a male donor with diffuse large B-cell lymphoma. The chain joins TRBV4-2 to TRBJ2-3, with D unresolved. DNA of the CDR3: TGTGCCAGCAGCCAAGGAGCCAACACAGATACGCAGTATTTT. Translation: CASSQGANTDTQYF.